The text below deals with one T cell receptor (beta chain). V was clipped by 0 bases and J by 0 bases; unmatched bases: 4. This CDR3 has 16 residues. CDR1 LGHNA and CDR2 YSLEER come from the germline V gene. Original processing methods: Quantification of nucleated cells was approximated via reference gene primer amplification. Here immunoSEQ multiplex PCR was the method, and the copy in TCRdb shows in-frame clones only, minus some. That table gives V, J and clone size, and the DNA gave D and trimming. The sample contains approximately 350,000 clones, roughly 89% of which appear only once. The sample comes from a study of blood T cell repertoires in COVID-19. In the study overall: Samples of COVID-19 (acute and convalescent) were obtained from the United States, Italy and Spain. PBMCs, B-cell-depleted T cells, or T cells were the source of the cDNA or gDNA that made up the material.

The source of this sequence is a woman between 18 and 29 years old who had recovered from COVID-19. The material sequenced was peripheral blood. V usage is TRBV4-3 and J usage is TRBJ1-1, with TRBD1 matching 7 bases. Here the CDR3 DNA reads TGCGCCAGCAGCCAAGAGGGACAGAAGATGAACACTGAAGCTTTCTTT. The encoded protein is CASSQEGQKMNTEAFF.